This T cell receptor beta chain was identified in a study of CD8+ T cells in alopecia areata (dated 2018 in TCRdb). With respect to the entire study: Treated patients were enrolled in an open-label pilot trial of oral tofacitinib at 5 to 10 mg twice daily for moderate-to-severe alopecia areata. immunoSEQ multiplex PCR using 35 Vbeta forward primers and 13 Jbeta reverse primers was used to amplify TCRbeta CDR3 regions. To study T cell clonal expansion in alopecia areata, the researchers applied high-throughput TCRbeta sequencing to both the C3H/HeJ mouse model and human patients. Tofacitinib was given for 6 to 18 months, followed by 6 months of follow-up off drug to assess delayed response and recurrence. Patients on tofacitinib were biopsied at baseline and after 4 and 24 weeks of treatment, and several of the patients also had a later scalp biopsy. On the human side, TCRbeta sequencing was run on scalp tissue and on sorted CD4+ and CD8+ peripheral blood T cells from healthy controls and from alopecia areata patients with either patchy or totalis/universalis disease. Clonality in the scalp was compared among normal scalp (n=4), patchy alopecia areata scalp (n=8), and alopecia totalis/universalis scalp (n=8). In treated patients, disease severity was measured using the SALT score, which gives the percentage of scalp surface area affected. RNA was extracted with the PAXgene miRNA kit for fixed scalp, the miRNeasy kit for PBMCs, and the RNeasy kit for mouse skin. Broad study findings and their caveats: Resident alphabeta T cells in normal human skin are also sequenced, complicating scalp TCR repertoire analysis, unlike mouse skin dominated by gammadelta T cells. Tofacitinib significantly lowered scalp clonality and the number of expanded CD8+ clones among the top 100 scalp clones. Compared with mice, TCR sequences shared between patients were less clear, possibly partly because of HLA diversity across the patient population. Because the treated cohort was small and included a single nonresponder, larger studies are needed to assess links between baseline CD8+ expansion and response. Compared with normal scalp, lesional scalp, particularly in alopecia totalis/universalis, had higher clonality and more expanded CD8+ clones, which suggests antigenic drive. Many expanded lesional clones were found to persist in scalp and blood during tofacitinib treatment, and relapse after treatment cessation may be partly explained by this persistence.

A few counts support this clone. The clone's antigen remains unknown. Base qualities are not at hand, and no much larger clone is one base apart. The time point label for this specimen denotes: 24 weeks on oral tofacitinib. The treatment or condition tag for this specimen amounts to: oral pan-JAK inhibitor, 5-10 mg twice daily. Peripheral blood and lesional scalp punch biopsies were obtained from patients with alopecia areata. PBMCs were separated by density centrifugation and stained for CD3, CD4 and CD8, after which CD4+ and CD8+ T cells were sorted on a FACSAria. Library preparation employed the immunoSEQ multiplex PCR assay. To provide template for TCR sequencing, every sample had RNA extracted and reverse transcribed into cDNA. First-strand cDNA was synthesized using SuperScript III with a 2:1 mix of oligo-dT and random hexamers. Amplification bias was assessed with a synthetic immune receptor repertoire, and residual bias was removed computationally. The published analysis was carried out like this. Raw reads were preprocessed for error removal, and CDR3 was defined according to IMGT conventions as running from the conserved cysteine to phenylalanine. Clonality was calculated as 1 minus Shannon entropy normalized by log2 of the number of productive unique TCRs. Scalp TCRbeta sequences were cross-referenced with sorted blood CD4 and CD8 repertoires so that the CD4 or CD8 identity of scalp clones could be inferred. TCRdb re-hosts the immuneACCESS table, in-frame sequences only. Its copies lack some clones; in the studies checked, an unresolved V gene accounts for under half of them, and the cause for the rest is not known. D and trimming were read from the DNA, whereas the V and J calls and clone size are those reported in that table. Within this sample are approximately 110,000 clones, with 45% to 65% of them counted one time only. Of the sample, roughly 3.5% falls within the top ten clones.

Material: CD4+ T cells sorted from blood, obtained at week 24, from a patient treated with tofacitinib. The clonotype comes from a human donor with alopecia areata.

The nucleotides read TGTGCCAGCAGCTTTTCAGGGGAGACCCAGTACTTC. The translation is CASSFSGETQYF. The chain is encoded by TRBV7-2 joined to TRBJ2-5; matching of 5 bases hints at TRBD1 as the D gene. The CDR3 has 12 amino acids, counting the end cysteine and phenylalanine. Only the CDR3 portion is preserved as DNA: 36 bases, with reading frame beginning at the first base. At the junction V is shortened by 3 bases and J by 5 bases, with 7 bases in between. Per the germline V gene, SGHTA is the CDR1 and FQGNSA is the CDR2.